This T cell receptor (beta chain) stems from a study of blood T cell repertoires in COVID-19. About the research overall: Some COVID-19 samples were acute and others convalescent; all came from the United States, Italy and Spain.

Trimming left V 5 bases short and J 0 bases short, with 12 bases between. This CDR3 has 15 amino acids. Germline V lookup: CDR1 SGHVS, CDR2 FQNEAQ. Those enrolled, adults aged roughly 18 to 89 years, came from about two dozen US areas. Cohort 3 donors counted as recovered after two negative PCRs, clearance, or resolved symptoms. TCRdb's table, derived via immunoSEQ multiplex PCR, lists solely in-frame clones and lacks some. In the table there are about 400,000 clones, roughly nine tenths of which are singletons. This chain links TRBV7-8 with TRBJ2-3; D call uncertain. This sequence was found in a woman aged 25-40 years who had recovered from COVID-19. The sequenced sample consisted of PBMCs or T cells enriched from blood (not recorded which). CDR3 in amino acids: CASSPRSYSTDTQYF. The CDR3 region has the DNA TGTGCCAGCAGCCCCCGTAGCTATAGCACAGATACGCAGTATTTT.